This T cell receptor (beta chain) originates from a study of control samples from healthy donors and cancer patients. Trimming at V came to 0 bases and at J to 2 bases, leaving 1 base not matched to a gene. CDR1 LGHNA and CDR2 YSLEER come from the germline V gene. The CDR3 has 16 residues. This clone was seen only once. Assay: immunoSEQ multiplex PCR; the TCRdb copy retains only in-frame clones and omits some. The sample records about 89,000 clones, about 83% being singletons. The sequencing input was blood. This clonotype was sampled from a woman between 35 and 50 years old in good health. The chain is built from TRBV4-3 and TRBJ2-3; 11 bases are shared with TRBD2. The CDR3 here is CASSQEGLAATDTQYF. The CDR3 nucleotides read TGCGCCAGCAGCCAAGAGGGACTAGCGGCCACAGATACGCAGTATTTT.